One and the same sample provided the 20 T cell receptor beta chains below, sequenced in a study of early T cells in non-severe SARS-CoV-2 infection. TCRdb analysed the 5' RACE reads with MiXCR anew, one entry per CDR3 protein. Among approximately 40,000 distinct CDR3 sequences listed, around 6.1% were seen once. Sequencing was performed on whole blood, taken at baseline. These receptors were collected from an adult who was a healthcare worker with PCR-confirmed SARS-CoV-2 infection or an uninfected control (not recorded which).

This clonotype was counted at least ten times. J is TRBJ1-1 and V is TRBV20-1; a possible D gene is TRBD1 (6 bases). The CDR3 totals 16 residues. V was shortened by 6 bases and J by 1 base, with 21 bases between the two germline ends. The germline V gene encodes CDR1 DFQATT and CDR2 SNEGSKA (reference sequence). For the CDR3, the DNA is TGCAGTGCCCCACGGGGGGGCGGAGGAGGGAACACTGAAGCTTTCTTT. Amino acid sequence: CSAPRGGGGGNTEAFF.

This clonotype was seen only a few times. This chain connects TRBV20-1 to TRBJ2-3; no clear D. Germline V gene data show CDR1 as DFQATT and CDR2 as SNEGSKA (reference sequence). V was cut by 8 bases and J by 4 bases, with 10 bases left in between. The CDR3 consists of 11 residues. The CDR3 region is CSPGSPDTQYF. The CDR3 region has the DNA TGCAGTCCAGGAAGCCCAGATACGCAGTATTTT.

Many counts were recorded for this clonotype. The gene calls are TRBV11-1 and TRBJ2-1; possibly TRBD1 or TRBD2 for D (5 bases each). V dropped 5 bases and J dropped 5 bases, with 16 bases sitting between them. This CDR3 has 15 amino acids. From germline, CDR1 is SGHAT and CDR2 FQDESV (reference sequence). The CDR3 DNA follows: TGTGCCAGCAGCAAGAATACCGGGACCAACAATGAGCAGTTCTTC. Amino acid sequence: CASSKNTGTNNEQFF. The full variable domain, its missing parts supplied by reference TRBV11-1 and TRBJ2-1, is EAEVAQSPRYKITEKSQAVAFWCDPISGHATLYWYRQILGQGPELLVQFQDESVVDDSQLPKDRFSAERLKGVDSTLKIQPAELGDSAMYLCASSKNTGTNNEQFFGPGTRLTVL.

The V call is TRBV19, the J call TRBJ2-3, with 8 bases aligning to TRBD1. This CDR3 comprises 14 residues. CDR1 is LNHDA and CDR2 is SQIVND in the germline V gene (reference sequence). The V gene end was trimmed by 9 bases and the J gene end by 0 bases; junction bases not matched to a gene: 5. CDR3: CASQGAWSTDTQYF. The CDR3 nucleotides read TGTGCCAGCCAGGGGGCGTGGAGCACAGATACGCAGTATTTT.

The V gene is TRBV7-9, the J gene TRBJ2-3, with D maybe TRBD1 (6 bases). Germline V gives CDR1 SEHNR, CDR2 FQNEAQ (reference sequence). Trimming stripped 5 bases from V and 2 bases from J, with 20 bases between. The length of the CDR3 is 17 residues. CDR3 sequence reads: CASSASGHQAHTDTQYF. The DNA of the CDR3 is TGTGCCAGCAGCGCGTCGGGACACCAGGCACACACAGATACGCAGTATTTT.

In this sample, this clonotype turned up many times. The J gene is TRBJ2-3, the V gene TRBV7-2; 9 bases align to TRBD2. Losses at the gene ends were 3 bases for V and 4 bases for J; bases not matched to a gene: 14. This CDR3 spans 18 amino acids. Germline lookup yields CDR1 SGHTA and CDR2 FQGNSA. The CDR3 spells CASSFGLLRRGGADTQYF. Written as DNA, the CDR3 is TGTGCCAGCAGCTTTGGGCTTCTCCGGCGGGGGGGCGCAGATACGCAGTATTTT.

This clonotype was seen many times. V gene TRBV9 combines with J gene TRBJ2-1, with 10 nucleotides matching TRBD2. The CDR3 length is 16 residues. CDR1 and CDR2 from the germline V gene are SGDLS and YYNGEE. Trimming removed 2 bases from V and 2 bases from J; junction bases left unmatched: 4. CDR3 residues: CASSVNLAGAYNEQFF. Written as DNA, the CDR3 is TGTGCCAGCAGCGTCAATCTAGCGGGAGCCTACAATGAGCAGTTCTTC.

This clonotype was seen at least ten times. V is TRBV4-2 and J is TRBJ2-1; the D gene is possibly TRBD1 (5 bases). The CDR3 covers 13 residues. Trimming removed 2 bases from V and 8 bases from J, with 10 bases in between. CDR1 and CDR2 from the germline V gene are LGHNA and YNFKEQ. Written as DNA, the CDR3 is TGTGCCAGCAGCCAAACCCTAGGGGATGAGCAGTTCTTC. Protein product: CASSQTLGDEQFF.

The rearrangement uses TRBV7-2 and TRBJ2-2; the D is unclear. V lost 1 base to trimming and J lost 4 bases, with 13 bases between them. The CDR3 length is 16 residues. Germline V gene data show CDR1 as SGHTA and CDR2 as FQGNSA. Written as DNA, the CDR3 is TGTGCCAGCAGCTTAGGGTCTGCCAGATCCACCGGGGAGCTGTTTTTT. Amino acids: CASSLGSARSTGELFF.

On this clonotype: The junction does not match germline at one end; this may be a read error. The V gene is TRBV20-1, the J gene TRBJ2-7, with 8 bases matching TRBD1. The CDR3 extends over 14 amino acids. Germline assignment: CDR1 DFQATT and CDR2 SNEGSKA (reference sequence). The CDR3 region has the DNA TGCAGTGCTAGAGGAGGTCCGGGACAGGCGGGAACTAGATTC. Protein product: CSARGGPGQAGTRF.

The chain recombines TRBV2 with TRBJ2-2, with a possible D match to TRBD2 (7 bases). Trimming left V 8 bases short and J 3 bases short, with 19 bases between. The germline CDR1 and CDR2 sequences are SNHLY and FYNNEI. The CDR3 has 16 residues. CDR3 loop: CASRLGAGLHTGELFF. The CDR3 region has the DNA TGTGCCAGCCGACTGGGGGCGGGACTACACACCGGGGAGCTGTTTTTT.

This clonotype appeared many times. The chain links TRBV7-2 to TRBJ2-1; 8 bases are a match to TRBD2. From germline, CDR1 is SGHTA and CDR2 FQGNSA. After removal of 2 bases from V and 9 bases from J, the junction contained 6 bases not matched to a gene. The CDR3 totals 14 residues. CDR3 residues: CASSLTGGLGEQFF. CDR3 in DNA: TGTGCCAGCAGCTTAACGGGGGGGCTGGGTGAGCAGTTCTTC. The complete variable domain, with remaining parts taken from reference TRBV7-2 and TRBJ2-1, reads GAGVSQSPSNKVTEKGKDVELRCDPISGHTALYWYRQSLGQGLEFLIYFQGNSAPDKSGLPSDRFSAERTGGSVSTLTIQRTQQEDSAVYLCASSLTGGLGEQFFGPGTRLTVL.

The chain carries TRBV20-1 and TRBJ1-1; D call uncertain. Germline values: CDR1 DFQATT, CDR2 SNEGSKA (reference sequence). Trimming removed 5 bases from V and 0 bases from J, with 10 bases in between. The CDR3 runs 13 residues. CDR3 in DNA: TGCAGTGCTCAAGGATCTCTGAACACTGAAGCTTTCTTT. Its protein is CSAQGSLNTEAFF.

The chain recombines TRBV9 with TRBJ2-1; D is undetermined. V gave up 3 bases and J gave up 0 bases, with 4 bases separating them. The germline V gene encodes CDR1 SGDLS and CDR2 YYNGEE. This CDR3 has 13 amino acids. CDR3 nucleotide sequence: TGTGCCAGCAGCGGCGCCTCCTACAATGAGCAGTTCTTC. Translated, it gives CASSGASYNEQFF.

This clonotype was detected ten times or more. The chain has TRBV12-5 and TRBJ2-5; maybe TRBD2 (5 bases). The CDR3 consists of 13 residues. Germline lookup yields CDR1 LGHNT and CDR2 FRNRAP. Between the trimmed V and J ends, which lost 3 bases and 5 bases, there was a span of 10 bases. CDR3 loop: CASGLGLAETQYF. The CDR3 coding sequence is TGTGCTAGTGGTTTAGGGCTAGCTGAGACCCAGTACTTC.

This clonotype has only a few counts. The chain uses TRBV13 and TRBJ2-7; D is perhaps TRBD1 (6 bases). Germline V CDR1 and CDR2: PRHDT, FYEKMQ (reference sequence). The CDR3 is 14 amino acids. V was clipped by 5 bases and J by 0 bases, with 11 bases between them. CDR3: CASSRKDSSYEQYF. The CDR3 DNA sequence: TGTGCCAGCAGCCGGAAGGACAGCTCCTACGAGCAGTACTTC.

In this sample, this clonotype turned up a few times. The chain joins TRBV13 to TRBJ2-7; TRBD1 matches at 8 bases. The CDR3 covers 15 residues. The V gene end was trimmed by 3 bases and the J gene end by 0 bases; junction bases not matched to a gene: 4. Per germline, CDR1 PRHDT and CDR2 FYEKMQ (reference sequence). The CDR3 DNA is TGTGCCAGCAGCTTTCGGACAGGGAACTCCTACGAGCAGTACTTC. This gives the protein CASSFRTGNSYEQYF.

This clonotype has more than one count but fewer than ten. The V call is TRBV21-1, the J call TRBJ2-7; the D call of TRBD1 is as the table states it, not checked on the DNA. TRBV21-1 is shown as a pseudogene. The CDR3 length is 16 residues. The CDR3: CASSKALDRNRYEQYF. The CDR3 DNA sequence: TGTGCCAGCAGCAAAGCCTTGGACAGGAACCGCTACGAGCAGTACTTC.

This clonotype has more than one count but fewer than ten. This CDR3 reads CASNKALNTEAFF. The CDR3 coding sequence is TGCGCCAGCAACAAGGCACTGAACACTGAAGCTTTCTTT. The J gene is TRBJ1-1, the V gene TRBV10-2; the D is unclear. V was pared by 7 bases and J by 0 bases, with 9 bases between. Per the germline V gene, CDR1 is WSHSY and CDR2 is SAAADI. There are 13 residues in the CDR3.

In this sample, this clonotype turned up many times. This chain links TRBV7-3 with TRBJ2-7, with 11 nucleotides matching TRBD2. This CDR3 contains 14 residues. CDR1 is SGHTA, CDR2 FQGTGA, per germline. V was clipped by 5 bases and J by 10 bases; unmatched bases: 10. The CDR3 bases are TGTGCCAGCAGCAGCGGGACTAGCGGAGCCCTCCAGTACTTC. Amino acids: CASSSGTSGALQYF.